The 10 T cell receptor beta chains in this list originate from one sample, sequenced in a study of blood T cells in healthy people across ages. Combining a sample-barcoded 5' primer with a J-beta primer mix, a second PCR ran for about 6 to 12 cycles. One entry per CDR3 protein results from TCRdb running MiXCR on the 5' RACE reads. The sample consists of around 750,000 distinct CDR3 sequences, about 53% of them appearing once. Material for sequencing was blood. These receptors were collected from a man aged 80 or over in good health.

This clonotype appeared many times. The junction and the germline gene differ at one end; a read error may be behind it. The chain links TRBV5-1 to TRBJ1-1; 7 nucleotides line up with TRBD1. The CDR3 extends over 14 amino acids. Germline CDR1 reads SGHRS; CDR2 reads YFSETQ. CDR3 bases: TGTGCCAGCAGCTTGCAGGGGGGGAACACTGAAGCTTTCTTT. Protein sequence: CASSLQGGNTEAFF.

This clonotype was found a few times. The V gene is TRBV5-1, the J gene TRBJ2-1; 8 positions agree with TRBD1. V gave up 4 bases and J gave up 8 bases; unmatched junction bases: 11. CDR1 SGHRS and CDR2 YFSETQ come from the germline V gene. This CDR3 is built from 15 residues. The CDR3 DNA follows: TGCGCCAGCAGCGTTAAGGGGTCAGGGGGCGATGAGCAGTTCTTC. This encodes CASSVKGSGGDEQFF.

This chain connects TRBV7-6 to TRBJ1-6, with a weak D call TRBD1 (5 bases). The CDR3 runs to 17 residues. Germline CDR1 and CDR2: SGHVS and FNYEAQ. V was clipped by 5 bases and J by 2 bases, with 16 bases between them. CDR3: CASSPRIVGAYNSPLHF. Here the CDR3 DNA reads TGTGCCAGCAGCCCCCGTATAGTGGGGGCCTATAATTCACCCCTCCACTTT. The whole variable domain, remainder taken from reference TRBV7-6 and TRBJ1-6, is GAGVSQSPRYKVTKRGQDVALRCDPISGHVSLYWYRQALGQGPEFLTYFNYEAQQDKSGLPNDRFSAERPEGSISTLTIQRTEQRDSAMYRCASSPRIVGAYNSPLHFGNGTRLTVT.

J is TRBJ1-2 and V is TRBV20-1, with D maybe TRBD1 (5 bases). Germline CDR1 DFQATT, CDR2 SNEGSKA (reference sequence). CDR3 size: 16 residues. V was clipped by 6 bases and J by 6 bases, with 26 bases between them. The CDR3 DNA reads TGCAGTGCCATCCTCCTATTGGCGGGGGTTCACCATGGCTACACCTTC. This sequence encodes CSAILLLAGVHHGYTF.

This clonotype was found a few times. V usage is TRBV6-6 and J usage is TRBJ2-7; a possible D gene is TRBD1 (5 bases). This CDR3 has 16 amino acids. Trimming took 2 bases from V and 0 from J, leaving 14 bases between them. Germline V gene lookup returns CDR1 MNHNY and CDR2 SVGAGI (reference sequence). The CDR3 protein is CASSYTPTVSSYEQYF. CDR3 sequence (DNA): TGTGCCAGCAGTTACACTCCGACAGTTTCCTCCTACGAGCAGTACTTC.

The chain employs TRBV27 and TRBJ2-7; tentatively, D is TRBD1 (6 bases). CDR1 and CDR2 from the germline V gene are MNHEY and SMNVEV (reference sequence). The CDR3 is 14 residues long. With 6 bases removed from V and 4 bases from J, the gap between germline ends came to 16 bases. CDR3 sequence (DNA): TGTGCCAGCAGGAGGGGGACCGTCGGGTACGAGCAGTACTTC. It yields the protein CASRRGTVGYEQYF.

V is TRBV6-5 and J is TRBJ1-3; D is possibly TRBD1 (5 bases). The CDR3 is made up of 18 amino acids. Germline V gene data show CDR1 as MNHEY and CDR2 as SVGAGI. The ends were cut back, 2 bases at V and 2 bases at J, with 19 bases in the middle. CDR3 bases: TGTGCCAGCAGTTACCCCCCCTCGGGGGTAGGGGCTGGAAACACCATATATTTT. Protein product: CASSYPPSGVGAGNTIYF.

With respect to this clonotype: One junction end disagrees with the germline gene, perhaps due to a read error. The chain recombines TRBV7-2 with TRBJ2-5, with D unclear. The CDR3 has 14 residues. The germline CDR1 and CDR2 sequences are SGHTA and FQGNSA. The CDR3 region is CASNLRVGQETQYF. CDR3 DNA: TGTGCCAGCAACTTAAGAGTGGGTCAAGAGACCCAGTACTTC.

Written as DNA, the CDR3 is TGTGCCAGCAGTCAGGGGTCGTACGCGTATTTT. Translation: CASSQGSYAYF. This sequence joins TRBV12-3 or TRBV12-4 and TRBJ2-3; a weak D match, TRBD1 (6 bases). The CDR3 has 11 amino acids. The V and J ends lost 5 bases and 14 bases respectively, with 14 bases between them.

The rearrangement joins TRBV11-2 to TRBJ2-3; possibly TRBD1 for D (5 bases). CDR1 and CDR2 from the germline V gene are SGHAT and FQNNGV. Deletions cut 3 bases from V and 2 bases from J, with 15 bases between. The CDR3 contains 16 residues. The CDR3 coding sequence is TGTGCCAGCAGCTTCACCACAGGCGCCCACACAGATACGCAGTATTTT. The encoded protein is CASSFTTGAHTDTQYF.